These T cell receptor beta chains were read from a single sample in a study of cytomegalovirus exposure and HLA in healthy donors. Clones were sequenced by immunoSEQ multiplex PCR, and TCRdb holds only the in-frame ones, with some missing. The sample includes around 150,000 clones, roughly 80% of them seen just once. Sequencing was carried out using PBMCs. Every receptor here comes from a woman in her twenties or thirties in good health and CMV-seronegative. Each CDR3 is given with its conserved first and last residue. Fields, in order: J gene, V gene, clone size, D gene, CDR3 DNA, CDR3 protein. D genes are given only for firm matches. Some rows have no size entry. The others give once, few or many, or a class for an expanded clone.

J gene: TRBJ2-7
V gene: TRBV11-2
clone size: -
D gene: TRBD2
CDR3 DNA: TGTGCCAGCAGCTCCAGCGGGGGCCCTTCCTACGAGCAGTACTTC
CDR3 protein: CASSSSGGPSYEQYF

J gene: TRBJ1-2
V gene: TRBV23-1
clone size: -
D gene: -
CDR3 DNA: TGCGCCAGCAGTCTGACAGGCCCTTCTAACTATGGCTACACCTTC
CDR3 protein: CASSLTGPSNYGYTF

J gene: TRBJ2-7
V gene: TRBV5-8
clone size: -
D gene: TRBD1
CDR3 DNA: TGTGCCAGCAGCTTGGACGGGACAGGCTCTACCTACGAGCAGTACTTC
CDR3 protein: CASSLDGTGSTYEQYF

J gene: TRBJ1-2
V gene: TRBV5-1
clone size: -
D gene: TRBD1
CDR3 DNA: TGCGCCAGCAGCACCCGGACAGGGAGTAATGGCTACACCTTC
CDR3 protein: CASSTRTGSNGYTF

J gene: TRBJ2-7
V gene: TRBV7-3
clone size: -
D gene: TRBD2
CDR3 DNA: TGTGCCAGCAGCTTGGAGGCGGGGGGGCTCCACGAGCAGTACTTC
CDR3 protein: CASSLEAGGLHEQYF

J gene: TRBJ2-7
V gene: TRBV13
clone size: -
D gene: -
CDR3 DNA: TGTGCCAGCAGCTCGTACCGGGACAAGACCTACGAGCAGTACTTC
CDR3 protein: CASSSYRDKTYEQYF

J gene: TRBJ2-2
V gene: TRBV11-3
clone size: -
D gene: TRBD1
CDR3 DNA: TGTGCCAGCGAATCGACAGGGGGACGCGGGGAGCTGTTTTTT
CDR3 protein: CASESTGGRGELFF

J gene: TRBJ2-3
V gene: TRBV5-1
clone size: once
D gene: -
CDR3 DNA: TGCGCCAGCAGCTTGGATGGTGTCGGGTATTACACAGATACGCAGTATTTT
CDR3 protein: CASSLDGVGYYTDTQYF

J gene: TRBJ1-6
V gene: TRBV13
clone size: -
D gene: -
CDR3 DNA: TGTGCCAGCAGCTTAGCTGATTCACCCCTCCACTTT
CDR3 protein: CASSLADSPLHF

J gene: TRBJ2-7
V gene: TRBV6-5
clone size: -
D gene: -
CDR3 DNA: TGTGCCAGCACTAAAGCTAGATTTTCAACCTACGAGCAGTACTTC
CDR3 protein: CASTKARFSTYEQYF

J gene: TRBJ1-6
V gene: TRBV5-6
clone size: -
D gene: -
CDR3 DNA: TGTGCCAGCAGCTTTTGGGGGCTACGGTTCTGGGGTTCACCCCTCCACTTT
CDR3 protein: CASSFWGLRFWGSPLHF

J gene: TRBJ1-1
V gene: TRBV6-5
clone size: -
D gene: -
CDR3 DNA: TGTGCCAGCAGTAGACAGACCCGGAACACTGAAGCTTTCTTT
CDR3 protein: CASSRQTRNTEAFF

J gene: TRBJ2-5
V gene: TRBV19
clone size: few
D gene: TRBD1
CDR3 DNA: TGTGCCAGTAGTATAGATTGGGGACAGCAAGAGACCCAGTACTTC
CDR3 protein: CASSIDWGQQETQYF

J gene: TRBJ1-2
V gene: TRBV5-4
clone size: -
D gene: -
CDR3 DNA: TGTGCCAGCAGCCAACCTACAGGGTTTGGCTACACCTTC
CDR3 protein: CASSQPTGFGYTF

J gene: TRBJ2-5
V gene: TRBV4-2
clone size: -
D gene: TRBD2
CDR3 DNA: TGTGCCAGCAGCCAAAAAGCGGGGGGGCTTAAAGAGACCCAGTACTTC
CDR3 protein: CASSQKAGGLKETQYF

J gene: TRBJ2-5
V gene: TRBV9
clone size: -
D gene: TRBD2
CDR3 DNA: TGTGCCAGCAGCTCGGGACTAGCGTTATCGGAGACCCAGTACTTC
CDR3 protein: CASSSGLALSETQYF

J gene: TRBJ1-2
V gene: TRBV18
clone size: -
D gene: -
CDR3 DNA: TGTGCCAGCTCCGAGTGGGATGGGGCGTTTATCTATGGCTACACCTTC
CDR3 protein: CASSEWDGAFIYGYTF

J gene: TRBJ2-1
V gene: TRBV19
clone size: -
D gene: -
CDR3 DNA: TGTGCCACCCTCTCCTCTGGAGGTTACAATGAGCAGTTCTTC
CDR3 protein: CATLSSGGYNEQFF

J gene: TRBJ1-6
V gene: TRBV27
clone size: few
D gene: -
CDR3 DNA: TGTGCCAGCAGTTTATCGCGGTCGAATTCACCCCTCCACTTT
CDR3 protein: CASSLSRSNSPLHF

J gene: TRBJ2-3
V gene: TRBV10-3
clone size: -
D gene: TRBD2
CDR3 DNA: TGTGCCATCAGTGAGTCGAGGGGCGGGGGGGCCTCAGATACGCAGTATTTT
CDR3 protein: CAISESRGGGASDTQYF

J gene: TRBJ2-2
V gene: TRBV5-4
clone size: -
D gene: -
CDR3 DNA: TGTGCCAGCAGCTTTTTGGAGAGATCCAGGGAGCTGTTTTTT
CDR3 protein: CASSFLERSRELFF

J gene: TRBJ2-2
V gene: TRBV2
clone size: -
D gene: TRBD2
CDR3 DNA: TGTGCCAGCAGTGCCGGGGGGACTAGCGGGGCCTCAGAGCTGTTTTTT
CDR3 protein: CASSAGGTSGASELFF

J gene: TRBJ1-3
V gene: TRBV30
clone size: once
D gene: -
CDR3 DNA: TGTGCCTCCCAAAGGGAGTCTGGAAACACCATATATTTT
CDR3 protein: CASQRESGNTIYF

J gene: TRBJ1-2
V gene: TRBV19
clone size: -
D gene: TRBD1
CDR3 DNA: TGTGCCAGTAGCCCAACGGGACAGATCTATGGCTACACCTTC
CDR3 protein: CASSPTGQIYGYTF

J gene: TRBJ2-2
V gene: TRBV7-2
clone size: -
D gene: TRBD2
CDR3 DNA: TGTGCCAGCAGCTTACGGGCGCGGGGGGCCGGGGGGTCCGGGGAGCTGTTTTTT
CDR3 protein: CASSLRARGAGGSGELFF

J gene: TRBJ2-1
V gene: TRBV28
clone size: -
D gene: TRBD1
CDR3 DNA: TGTGCCACTTTACAGGGGGCGGATGAGCAGTTCTTC
CDR3 protein: CATLQGADEQFF

J gene: TRBJ1-2
V gene: TRBV19
clone size: few
D gene: -
CDR3 DNA: TGTGCCAGTAGTATCTTGGGCAGGACGGGAGGCTACACCTTC
CDR3 protein: CASSILGRTGGYTF

J gene: TRBJ1-1
V gene: TRBV18
clone size: -
D gene: TRBD1
CDR3 DNA: TGTGCCAGCCCCCCAATTTTAAGACAGGGGGCCACGAACACTGAAGCTTTCTTT
CDR3 protein: CASPPILRQGATNTEAFF

J gene: TRBJ2-1
V gene: TRBV7-9
clone size: -
D gene: -
CDR3 DNA: TGTGCCATCAACGTGGGAGGCAATGAGCAGTTCTTC
CDR3 protein: CAINVGGNEQFF

J gene: TRBJ1-6
V gene: TRBV18
clone size: -
D gene: -
CDR3 DNA: TGTGCCAGCTCACCTCTAGGGGGAGCCCTCCACTTT
CDR3 protein: CASSPLGGALHF

J gene: TRBJ2-1
V gene: TRBV5-5
clone size: -
D gene: TRBD1
CDR3 DNA: TGTGCCAGCAGCTTCGGACCGGGACAGGGGGCGAATGAGCAGTTCTTC
CDR3 protein: CASSFGPGQGANEQFF

J gene: TRBJ2-5
V gene: TRBV5-6
clone size: -
D gene: -
CDR3 DNA: TGTGCCAGCAGCTATGGGGCTTCAGAGACCCAGTACTTC
CDR3 protein: CASSYGASETQYF

J gene: TRBJ2-1
V gene: TRBV7-2
clone size: -
D gene: -
CDR3 DNA: TGTGCCAGCAGCACTCCTCGGGGAATCCCGGGCAATGAGCAGTTCTTC
CDR3 protein: CASSTPRGIPGNEQFF

J gene: TRBJ2-7
V gene: TRBV6-5
clone size: -
D gene: TRBD1
CDR3 DNA: TGTGCCAGCAGTTACAACAGGGGCTACGAGCAGTACTTC
CDR3 protein: CASSYNRGYEQYF

J gene: TRBJ1-2
V gene: TRBV6-1
clone size: -
D gene: -
CDR3 DNA: TGTGCCAGCAGTGGACGGTGGGACGGGGCGGGGGGCTACACCTTC
CDR3 protein: CASSGRWDGAGGYTF

J gene: TRBJ1-1
V gene: TRBV28
clone size: many
D gene: -
CDR3 DNA: TGTGCCAGCACCGAAGGAGCAAACACTGAAGCTTTCTTT
CDR3 protein: CASTEGANTEAFF

J gene: TRBJ1-5
V gene: TRBV28
clone size: -
D gene: -
CDR3 DNA: TGTGCCAGCTCTAGGGGAGGGCCCAATCAGCCCCAGCATTTT
CDR3 protein: CASSRGGPNQPQHF

J gene: TRBJ1-2
V gene: TRBV15
clone size: -
D gene: -
CDR3 DNA: TGTGCCACCAGCAGAGCGAGGGCAGGGGATGGCTACACCTTC
CDR3 protein: CATSRARAGDGYTF